This entry lists 27 T cell receptor beta chains sequenced from one sample in a study of T cell repertoires in cytomegalovirus infection. Each CDR3 protein gets one entry after TCRdb re-called the reads with MiXCR. The table includes 300,000 to 400,000 distinct CDR3 sequences, just under 25% detected once. These receptors have no identified antigens. This material consisted of cultured PBMCs, taken from culture after CMV antigen stimulation. The receptors were sampled from a human donor in good health (CMV status not recorded). Some clones in this sample may be carry-over from other donors' samples.

The chain uses TRBV29-1 and TRBJ2-2; 7 nucleotides match TRBD1. Germline loops: CDR1 SQVTM, CDR2 ANQGSEA. Trimming cost V 6 bases and J 4 bases; bases outside gene matches: 11. CDR3 length: 15 residues. CDR3 nucleotide sequence: TGCAGCGTCGACCATACAGGGGCGAGCACCGGGGAGCTGTTTTTT. It specifies CSVDHTGASTGELFF.

The V call is TRBV28, the J call TRBJ2-5, with 9 bases identical to TRBD1. V gave up 5 bases and J gave up 4 bases; unmatched junction bases: 11. The CDR3 extends over 16 amino acids. Per germline, CDR1 MDHEN and CDR2 SYDVKM. Here the CDR3 reads CASSAQTGGGRETQYF. The CDR3 DNA sequence: TGTGCCAGCAGTGCCCAGACAGGGGGAGGGCGAGAGACCCAGTACTTC.

This clonotype occurred many times. The chain is built from TRBV7-2 and TRBJ1-3; possibly TRBD1 for D (6 bases). The V end was cut by 1 base, the J end by 3 bases, with 13 bases between. Germline V lookup: CDR1 SGHTA, CDR2 FQGNSA. This CDR3 has 16 residues. CDR3: CASSLVSGGGGNTIYF. The CDR3 nucleotides read TGTGCCAGCAGCTTAGTATCGGGGGGCGGTGGAAACACCATATATTTT.

The chain couples TRBV4-3 to TRBJ1-1; maybe TRBD1 (5 bases). Germline V gene sequence: CDR1 LGHNA, CDR2 YSLEER. The CDR3 consists of 15 residues. Trimming removed 1 base from V and 9 bases from J, with 18 bases in between. This CDR3 is CASSQVGSGGEKAFF. The CDR3 nucleotides read TGCGCCAGCAGCCAAGTCGGGTCGGGGGGAGAGAAAGCTTTCTTT.

The rearrangement joins TRBV28 to TRBJ1-1; D not certain. Deletions cut 4 bases from V and 1 base from J, with 16 bases between. The CDR3 consists of 16 residues. The germline V gene encodes CDR1 MDHEN and CDR2 SYDVKM. CDR3 sequence reads: CASSSPGGFRNTEAFF. Written as DNA, the CDR3 is TGTGCCAGCAGTTCTCCGGGAGGGTTCCGGAACACTGAAGCTTTCTTT.

This clonotype has a handful of counts. The gene calls are TRBV6-5 and TRBJ2-2; D gene unclear. Germline V gene data show CDR1 as MNHEY and CDR2 as SVGAGI. The CDR3 is 24 amino acids. Trimming removed 0 bases at V and 0 bases at J, with 32 bases between. The chain's CDR3 is CASSYSRSLLGTIESPSNTGELFF. CDR3 coding DNA: TGTGCCAGCAGTTACTCGAGGTCTTTACTGGGTACCATCGAATCTCCATCGAACACCGGGGAGCTGTTTTTT.

This clonotype showed up many times. The chain couples TRBV7-2 to TRBJ2-3; possible D gene TRBD2, 6 bases. Germline V CDR1 and CDR2: SGHTA, FQGNSA. This CDR3 has 14 residues. V lost 7 bases, J lost 0 bases, and 11 bases lay in between. For the CDR3, the DNA is TGTGCCAGCAAAGGAGGGATTAGCACAGATACGCAGTATTTT. Amino acid sequence: CASKGGISTDTQYF.

This clonotype was counted at least ten times. The chain employs TRBV5-1 and TRBJ2-3; 7 nucleotides line up with TRBD2. The CDR3 is 15 amino acids. The germline CDR1 and CDR2 sequences are SGHRS and YFSETQ. V dropped 4 bases and J dropped 3; count of bases not matched to a gene: 8. As DNA, the CDR3 is TGCGCCAGCAGCCTTGCGGGAGTCGGAACAGATACGCAGTATTTT. This encodes CASSLAGVGTDTQYF.

The sample holds a few counts of this clonotype. The rearrangement joins TRBV28 to TRBJ1-4; D is perhaps TRBD1 (5 bases). The CDR3 has 15 residues. Germline V gene data show CDR1 as MDHEN and CDR2 as SYDVKM. V was trimmed by 5 bases and J by 10 bases, leaving 20 bases between them. The CDR3 is CASSPDSRFYGKLFF. In nucleotides, the CDR3 is TGTGCCAGCAGTCCTGACAGCCGGTTCTACGGAAAACTGTTTTTT.

This clonotype has just a few counts. V gene TRBV4-3 combines with J gene TRBJ2-3; 11 nucleotides align to TRBD2. V shed 0 bases and J 0 bases; nucleotides not matched to a gene: 5. Germline V gene sequence: CDR1 LGHNA, CDR2 YSLEER. This CDR3 is 18 amino acids long. The CDR3 protein is CASSQDRRLAGSTDTQYF. CDR3 nucleotide sequence: TGCGCCAGCAGCCAAGATCGTCGACTAGCGGGGAGCACAGATACGCAGTATTTT.

V is TRBV4-1 and J is TRBJ2-7, with TRBD1 as a possible D gene (6 bases). The CDR3 sequence is 16 residues long. Deletions cut 0 bases from V and 7 bases from J, with 19 bases between. Germline assignment: CDR1 MGHRA and CDR2 YSYEKL. CDR3 residues: CASSQEVQGFLGEQYF. The DNA for the CDR3 is TGCGCCAGCAGCCAAGAAGTACAGGGATTTCTCGGGGAGCAGTACTTC.

J is TRBJ2-1 and V is TRBV6-8, with a weak D call TRBD1 (5 bases). V lost 6 bases and J 0 bases, leaving 9 bases between the germline ends. The CDR3 runs 14 residues. Germline CDR1 MNHGY, CDR2 SAAAGT. CDR3 coding DNA: TGTGCCAGCAGCGACAGTAGCTCCTACAATGAGCAGTTCTTC. This translates into CASSDSSSYNEQFF.

This clonotype was counted between two and nine times. The chain carries TRBV6-5 and TRBJ2-3; D gene uncertain. The CDR3 is 15 residues long. CDR1 is MNHEY, CDR2 SVGAGI, per germline. Trimming cost V 0 bases and J 0 bases, with 7 bases left between them. The CDR3 loop reads CASSYSDSSTDTQYF. In DNA, the CDR3 is TGTGCCAGCAGTTACTCTGATTCTAGCACAGATACGCAGTATTTT.

V is TRBV11-2 and J is TRBJ1-1; D uncertain. The CDR3 runs 13 residues. V was clipped by 0 bases and J by 8 bases, with 10 bases between them. Germline lookup yields CDR1 SGHAT and CDR2 FQNNGV. The CDR3 coding sequence is TGTGCCAGCAGCTTAGATCGATCGGCGGAAGCTTTCTTT. Residues: CASSLDRSAEAFF.

This clonotype has a count of ten or more. The rearrangement uses TRBV28 and TRBJ1-5; 9 nucleotides match TRBD1. CDR1 is MDHEN and CDR2 is SYDVKM in the germline V gene. After removal of 5 bases from V and 6 bases from J, the junction contained 5 bases not matched to a gene. This CDR3 has 14 residues. CDR3 sequence: CASSPQTGGQPQHF. The CDR3 nucleotides are TGTGCCAGCAGTCCACAGACAGGGGGTCAGCCCCAGCATTTT. The full variable domain, its missing parts supplied by reference TRBV28 and TRBJ1-5, is DVKVTQSSRYLVKRTGEKVFLECVQDMDHENMFWYRQDPGLGLRLIYFSYDVKMKEKGDIPEGYSVSREKKERFSLILESASTNQTSMYLCASSPQTGGQPQHFGDGTRLSIL.

This clonotype was observed a handful of times. The chain joins TRBV5-4 to TRBJ2-3; D may be TRBD1 (5 bases). CDR3 size: 15 residues. The V end lost 3 bases, the J end lost 2 bases, and 13 bases lay between the germline ends. The germline CDR1 and CDR2 sequences are SGHNT and YYREEE (reference sequence). The DNA for the CDR3 is TGTGCCAGCAGCTGGGGCGCCGGTTCCACAGATACGCAGTATTTT. Translation gives CASSWGAGSTDTQYF.

The chain is built from TRBV12-3 or TRBV12-4 and TRBJ1-1; D remains ambiguous. The CDR3 spans 11 residues. Trimming stripped 6 bases from V and 6 bases from J, with 8 bases between. This CDR3 is CASSPAAEAFF. In DNA form, the CDR3 reads TGTGCCAGCAGCCCCGCAGCTGAAGCTTTCTTT.

This clonotype was detected ten times or more. The chain recombines TRBV7-2 with TRBJ2-1, with D tentatively TRBD1 or TRBD2 (6 bases each). The CDR3 totals 16 residues. The germline V gene has CDR1 SGHTA and CDR2 FQGNSA. Between the trimmed V and J ends, which lost 4 bases and 5 bases, there was a span of 18 bases. CDR3 in amino acids: CASSSVGGPPNNEQFF. DNA of the CDR3: TGTGCCAGCAGCTCCGTCGGGGGCCCCCCTAACAATGAGCAGTTCTTC.

V usage is TRBV20-1 and J usage is TRBJ1-1; 7 nucleotides agree with TRBD1. This CDR3 is built from 14 residues. With V trimmed by 5 bases and J by 3 bases, 9 bases remained unmatched. CDR1 is DFQATT, CDR2 SNEGSKA, per germline (reference sequence). Here the CDR3 DNA reads TGCAGTGCTCGTCCCCCAGGGACAGACACTGAAGCTTTCTTT. It specifies CSARPPGTDTEAFF.

This chain joins TRBV4-3 and TRBJ2-3; 9 bases map to TRBD2. CDR3 length: 17 residues. The V gene end was trimmed by 1 base and the J gene end by 4 bases; junction bases not matched to a gene: 9. Germline values: CDR1 LGHNA, CDR2 YSLEER. DNA for the CDR3: TGCGCCAGCAGCCAAGGCGGGATAGCGGGAGACTCAGATACGCAGTATTTT. Translating it yields CASSQGGIAGDSDTQYF.

Ten or more counts support this clonotype. The V gene is TRBV12-3 or TRBV12-4, the J gene TRBJ1-1, with D hard to call. Trimming pared 7 bases from V and 6 bases from J, leaving 15 bases between. The CDR3 is made up of 13 amino acids. The CDR3, as DNA: TGTGCCAGCACCCCGGAGAGGGAGGCTGAAGCTTTCTTT. The encoded protein is CASTPEREAEAFF.

This clonotype was seen a handful of times. The CDR3 region has the DNA TGCAGTGGCGTCGTAGGCTCTGGGGCCAACGTCCTGACTTTC. This encodes CSGVVGSGANVLTF. The chain is built from TRBV20-1 and TRBJ2-6; D is unclear. CDR1 is DFQATT, CDR2 SNEGSKA, per germline (reference sequence). CDR3 size: 14 residues. V dropped 7 bases and J dropped 0 bases, with 10 bases sitting between them.

The rearrangement joins TRBV5-4 to TRBJ2-7, with 7 bases fitting TRBD1. The CDR3 loop spans 14 amino acids. CDR1 SGHNT and CDR2 YYREEE come from the germline V gene (reference sequence). J lost 3 bases, V lost 3 bases, and 6 bases had no gene match. In DNA form, the CDR3 reads TGTGCCAGCAGCTCGGGACAGAGAGACTACGAGCAGTACGTC. Protein: CASSSGQRDYEQYV.

V gene TRBV6-6 combines with J gene TRBJ1-1; D not certain. The CDR3 is made up of 14 amino acids. The V and J ends lost 2 bases and 1 base respectively, with 8 bases between them. CDR1 is MNHNY, CDR2 SVGAGI, per germline (reference sequence). DNA for the CDR3: TGTGCCAGCAGTTACCCGGGCGGGAACACTGAAGCTTTCTTT. Protein product: CASSYPGGNTEAFF.

The genes are TRBV28 and TRBJ2-1; 7 bases fit TRBD1. The V gene end was trimmed by 8 bases and the J gene end by 12 bases; junction bases not matched to a gene: 10. This CDR3 spans 12 amino acids. The germline CDR1 and CDR2 sequences are MDHEN and SYDVKM. The CDR3 DNA sequence: TGTGCCAGCCATCGACAGGGATATGGGCAGTTCTTC. Its translation: CASHRQGYGQFF.

This clonotype was detected only a few times. The rearrangement links TRBV12-3 or TRBV12-4 to TRBJ1-5; tentatively, D is TRBD1 (5 bases). The CDR3 is 14 amino acids. V was trimmed by 3 bases and J by 7 bases, leaving 13 bases between them. The CDR3 DNA reads TGTGCCAGCAGTTTCGCAGGGCTCGGCCAGCCCCAGCATTTT. Its protein product is CASSFAGLGQPQHF.

This chain joins TRBV7-3 and TRBJ2-5; D unclear. Germline assignment: CDR1 SGHTA and CDR2 FQGTGA. Trimming left V 5 bases short and J 5 bases short, with 12 bases between. CDR3 length: 13 residues. In DNA form, the CDR3 reads TGTGCCAGCAGCCCGGCGGCTGGTGAGACCCAGTACTTC. Translated, it gives CASSPAAGETQYF.